The 27 T cell receptor beta chains in this list originate from one sample, sequenced in a study of CD8+ T cells in alopecia areata. Sequencing templates came from extracted RNA that was reverse transcribed into cDNA. Sequenced by immunoSEQ multiplex PCR; TCRdb stores in-frame clones only, minus some. The table includes approximately 65,000 clones, 40% to 55% detected once. Treatment in this sample: oral pan-JAK inhibitor, 5-10 mg twice daily. Here the sequenced sample was CD8+ T cells sorted from blood, taken at approximately week 37, from a patient treated with tofacitinib. These TCRs come from a human donor with alopecia areata.

CDR3 sequence (DNA): TGCAGCGCATCTACCGGCAATGAGCAGTTCTTC. Translation: CSASTGNEQFF. This chain links TRBV29-1 with TRBJ2-1, with D uncertain. The CDR3 runs 11 residues. Trimming left V 7 bases short and J 6 bases short, with 10 bases between. Germline CDR1 is SQVTM and CDR2 is ANQGSEA.

The V call is TRBV5-6, the J call TRBJ2-7; D possibly corresponds to TRBD1 (6 bases). The CDR3 runs 16 residues. Germline CDR1 is SGHDT and CDR2 is YYEEEE. V was shortened by 0 bases and J by 2 bases, with 15 bases between the two germline ends. The CDR3 DNA reads as TGTGCCAGCAGCTTGGGGCCAGGGGAGCCGACCTACGAGCAGTACTTC. It is translated as CASSLGPGEPTYEQYF.

This clone was observed a single time. The chain joins TRBV29-1 to TRBJ2-1; TRBD2 matches at 9 bases. V was pared by 6 bases and J by 2 bases, with 11 bases of the junction left unmatched. The CDR3 has 16 residues. The germline CDR1 and CDR2 sequences are SQVTM and ANQGSEA. Here the CDR3 DNA reads TGCAGCGTAGCCGGGGGTCTAGCGGGACCCTACAATGAGCAGTTCTTC. It yields the protein CSVAGGLAGPYNEQFF.

This clone was detected only a few times. The V call is TRBV29-1, the J call TRBJ2-2; tentatively, D is TRBD1 (6 bases). V gave up 8 bases and J gave up 1 base, with 11 bases separating them. CDR1 and CDR2 from the germline V gene are SQVTM and ANQGSEA. The CDR3 has 13 amino acids. The CDR3 reads CSLGHENTGELFF. The DNA of the CDR3 is TGCAGCTTGGGACACGAGAACACCGGGGAGCTGTTTTTT.

This clone has more than one count but fewer than ten. The chain links TRBV29-1 to TRBJ2-5; 8 bases are a match to TRBD2. V lost 3 bases and J lost 2; bases outside the gene matches: 11. The CDR3 is made up of 16 amino acids. Germline CDR1 SQVTM, CDR2 ANQGSEA. CDR3 sequence reads: CSVDTGTRGDQETQYF. For the CDR3, the DNA is TGCAGCGTTGATACCGGGACTAGGGGAGATCAAGAGACCCAGTACTTC.

This chain joins TRBV29-1 and TRBJ2-7; TRBD2 agrees at 7 bases. V trimming: 6 bases; J trimming: 2 bases; junction bases outside the gene matches: 7. This CDR3 has 13 amino acids. Per the germline V gene, CDR1 is SQVTM and CDR2 is ANQGSEA. The CDR3 loop reads CSVSGTLPYEQYF. In nucleotides, the CDR3 is TGCAGCGTCAGCGGGACCCTGCCCTACGAGCAGTACTTC.

Here the CDR3 reads CAWNLGGVYEQYF. Here the CDR3 DNA reads TGTGCCTGGAACCTAGGGGGGGTCTACGAGCAGTACTTC. This chain links TRBV30 with TRBJ2-7, with D maybe TRBD2 (7 bases). Germline-derived CDR1 and CDR2 are GTSNPN and SVGIG (reference sequence). V lost 4 bases and J 3 bases, leaving 13 bases between the germline ends. This CDR3 is 13 amino acids long.

The chain has TRBV7-8 and TRBJ2-7, with D maybe TRBD2 (6 bases). Germline V gene lookup returns CDR1 SGHVS and CDR2 FQNEAQ. Trimming left V 4 bases short and J 2 bases short, with 6 bases between. CDR3 size: 12 residues. CDR3 DNA: TGTGCCAGCAGCTCGGGGGCCTACGAGCAGTACTTC. Amino acids: CASSSGAYEQYF.

The chain employs TRBV6-5 and TRBJ2-1; D not resolved. The CDR3 is 14 amino acids. Trimming took off 0 bases at V and 5 bases at J, with 8 bases between the two ends. Germline CDR1 MNHEY, CDR2 SVGAGI. This chain's CDR3 is CASSYSSGHNEQFF. CDR3 nucleotides: TGTGCCAGCAGTTACTCGAGTGGACACAATGAGCAGTTCTTC.

J is TRBJ1-1 and V is TRBV30; D is unclear. This CDR3 contains 17 residues. Germline-derived CDR1 and CDR2 are GTSNPN and SVGIG (reference sequence). V was cut by 0 bases and J by 0 bases, with 17 bases left in between. DNA of the CDR3: TGTGCCTGGAGTGTAGCAACGGGAGTTTTAATGAACACTGAAGCTTTCTTT. The encoded protein is CAWSVATGVLMNTEAFF. The full variable domain, in which reference TRBV30 and TRBJ1-1 provide the parts outside the CDR3, is SQTIHQWPATLVQPVGSPLSLECTVEGTSNPNLYWYRQAAGRGLQLLFYSVGIGQISSEVPQNLSASRPQDRQFILSSKKLLLSDSGFYLCAWSVATGVLMNTEAFFGQGTRLTVV.

This clone was found a few times. The J gene is TRBJ1-3, the V gene TRBV29-1; D is unclear. V was trimmed by 6 bases and J by 0 bases, leaving 9 bases between them. Germline CDR1 is SQVTM and CDR2 is ANQGSEA. The CDR3 runs 13 residues. As DNA, the CDR3 is TGCAGCGTGATAAGAGACTCTGGAAACACCATATATTTT. Translation gives CSVIRDSGNTIYF.

The rearrangement links TRBV7-8 to TRBJ2-1, with TRBD1 matching 10 bases. The CDR3 length is 16 residues. J gave up 7 bases and V 1 base, and 7 bases lay outside the gene matches. CDR1 SGHVS and CDR2 FQNEAQ come from the germline V gene. The CDR3 sequence is CASSLEGTGARNEQFF. Written as DNA, the CDR3 is TGTGCCAGCAGCTTAGAAGGGACAGGGGCTAGGAATGAGCAGTTCTTC.

In its sample, this clone was seen a few times. In DNA, the CDR3 is TGTGCCAGCAGCGGTGCTACAGGGTCCCACGAGCAGTACTTC. It specifies CASSGATGSHEQYF. This sequence joins TRBV9 and TRBJ2-7; tentative D call: TRBD1 (6 bases). The CDR3 length is 14 residues. The V gene's germline CDR1 is SGDLS and CDR2 YYNGEE. The V gene lost 3 bases and the J gene lost 5 bases, with 15 bases spanning the gap.

In this sample, this clone turned up a few times. This sequence joins TRBV29-1 and TRBJ2-3; tentative D call: TRBD2 (6 bases). Trimming cost V 8 bases and J 2 bases, with 17 bases left between them. The germline gives CDR1 SQVTM, CDR2 ANQGSEA. This CDR3 has 14 residues. CDR3 amino acids: CSPIRRGLTDTQYF. The DNA of the CDR3 is TGCAGCCCGATAAGGAGGGGCCTCACAGATACGCAGTATTTT.

This clone is labeled as medium-sized. J is TRBJ2-7 and V is TRBV5-6; D ambiguous. Germline V lookup: CDR1 SGHDT, CDR2 YYEEEE. Trimming removed 3 bases from V and 3 bases from J, with 7 bases in between. This CDR3 is built from 12 residues. CDR3 region: CASSSNYYEQYF. CDR3 sequence (DNA): TGTGCCAGCAGCTCGAACTACTACGAGCAGTACTTC.

V and J are TRBV28 and TRBJ1-4; maybe TRBD1 (5 bases). The V gene lost 9 bases and the J gene lost 0 bases, with 17 bases spanning the gap. In germline, CDR1 is MDHEN, CDR2 SYDVKM. This CDR3 is 16 amino acids long. The CDR3 DNA reads TGTGCCAGTTCGGGCAGGGAGATGCCAACTAATGAAAAACTGTTTTTT. Translation gives CASSGREMPTNEKLFF.

The rearrangement joins TRBV28 to TRBJ1-2; D remains ambiguous. Germline CDR1 reads MDHEN; CDR2 reads SYDVKM. V was trimmed by 3 bases and J by 2 bases, leaving 7 bases between them. The CDR3 sequence is 13 residues long. The DNA for the CDR3 is TGTGCCAGCAGTTTGGCCGAGAACTATGGCTACACCTTC. Protein product: CASSLAENYGYTF.

The V and J genes are TRBV4-3 and TRBJ2-5, with D hard to call. The CDR3 runs to 15 residues. Germline CDR1 LGHNA, CDR2 YSLEER. The V gene lost 0 bases and the J gene lost 5 bases, with 13 bases spanning the gap. The CDR3: CASSQDRFVGETQYF. The CDR3 DNA reads as TGCGCCAGCAGCCAAGATCGCTTTGTTGGGGAGACCCAGTACTTC.

The chain uses TRBV30 and TRBJ1-1; TRBD1 matches 8 bases. Trimming cost V 0 bases and J 6 bases; bases outside gene matches: 9. The CDR3 totals 15 residues. Germline values: CDR1 GTSNPN, CDR2 SVGIG (reference sequence). DNA for the CDR3: TGTGCCTGGAGTGTTCGGGTTCAGGGGGCCTCTGAAGCTTTCTTT. Translating gives CAWSVRVQGASEAFF.

V usage is TRBV12-5 and J usage is TRBJ2-5; TRBD2 is a possible D gene (5 bases). V dropped 3 bases and J dropped 5 bases, with 10 bases sitting between them. This CDR3 contains 13 residues. From germline, CDR1 is LGHNT and CDR2 FRNRAP. The CDR3 DNA is TGTGCTAGTGGTTTCGGCCCTAGCGAGACCCAGTACTTC. Amino acid sequence: CASGFGPSETQYF.

This chain joins TRBV27 and TRBJ2-7, with TRBD1 matching over 9 bases. CDR3 size: 12 residues. Germline V gene lookup returns CDR1 MNHEY and CDR2 SMNVEV (reference sequence). V was clipped by 5 bases and J by 5 bases; unmatched bases: 1. CDR3 loop: CASSGDRDEQYF. DNA of the CDR3: TGTGCCAGCAGTGGGGACAGGGACGAGCAGTACTTC.

The V gene is TRBV5-1, the J gene TRBJ2-7, with D uncertain. Germline V CDR1 and CDR2: SGHRS, YFSETQ. This CDR3 has 13 residues. Trimming left V 4 bases short and J 3 bases short, with 11 bases between. CDR3 DNA: TGCGCCAGCAGCCACGGCTCAAGCTACGAGCAGTACTTC. Its translation: CASSHGSSYEQYF.

The chain recombines TRBV27 with TRBJ1-2; 7 nucleotides line up with TRBD1. V lost 10 bases and J lost 1; bases outside the gene matches: 9. The CDR3 is 14 amino acids. CDR1 is MNHEY, CDR2 SMNVEV, per germline (reference sequence). The CDR3 bases are TGTGCCACCCTACCTACAGGGGATAACTATGGCTACACCTTC. It yields the protein CATLPTGDNYGYTF.

The V call is TRBV7-9, the J call TRBJ1-5; possible D gene TRBD1, 5 bases. The germline V gene encodes CDR1 SEHNR and CDR2 FQNEAQ (reference sequence). The CDR3 length is 13 residues. V was trimmed by 3 bases and J by 5 bases, leaving 8 bases between them. The CDR3 DNA reads TGTGCCAGCAGCTTCGAGGGGCATCAGCCCCAGCATTTT. Protein: CASSFEGHQPQHF.

V and J are TRBV27 and TRBJ1-2; weak D call: TRBD1 (5 bases). Germline lookup yields CDR1 MNHEY and CDR2 SMNVEV (reference sequence). The CDR3 totals 15 residues. Trimming shortened V by 5 bases and J by 4 bases, and 17 bases separated the two germline ends. Here the CDR3 reads CASSLREDSIYGYTF. The CDR3, as DNA: TGTGCCAGCAGTCTACGCGAAGACAGTATCTATGGCTACACCTTC.

The chain combines TRBV7-9 with TRBJ2-7, with D possibly matching TRBD1 (6 bases). V was pared by 5 bases and J by 3 bases, with 8 bases between. The V gene's germline CDR1 is SEHNR and CDR2 FQNEAQ (reference sequence). This CDR3 has 12 residues. The CDR3 DNA reads TGTGCCAGCAGCGTCAGGGGCTACGAGCAGTACTTC. This encodes CASSVRGYEQYF.

The chain carries TRBV19 and TRBJ2-1; tentatively, D is TRBD2 (6 bases). Deletions cut 4 bases from V and 0 bases from J, with 10 bases between. This CDR3 has 15 amino acids. Germline V gene data show CDR1 as LNHDA and CDR2 as SQIVND (reference sequence). CDR3 nucleotides: TGTGCCAGTAGTAGCGGGGTTAGCTCCTACAATGAGCAGTTCTTC. This sequence encodes CASSSGVSSYNEQFF.